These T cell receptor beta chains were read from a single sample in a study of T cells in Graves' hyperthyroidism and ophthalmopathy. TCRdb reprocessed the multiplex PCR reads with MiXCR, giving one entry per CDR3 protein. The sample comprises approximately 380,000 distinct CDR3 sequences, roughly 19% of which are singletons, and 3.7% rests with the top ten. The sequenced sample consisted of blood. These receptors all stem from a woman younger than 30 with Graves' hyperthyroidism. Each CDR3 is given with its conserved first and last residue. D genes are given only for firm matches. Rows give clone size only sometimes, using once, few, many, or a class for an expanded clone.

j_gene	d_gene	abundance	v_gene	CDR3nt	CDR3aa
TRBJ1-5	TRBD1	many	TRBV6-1	TGTGCCAGCAGTGAGCGGACAGGGCGGGTAGTAAATCAGCCCCAGCATTTT	CASSERTGRVVNQPQHF
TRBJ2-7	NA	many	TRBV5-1	TGCGCCAGCAGCCCGGACAGTCGCTACGAGCAGTACTTC	CASSPDSRYEQYF
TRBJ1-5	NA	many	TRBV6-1	TGTGCCAGCAGCCAAATTAGAAGCAATCAGCCCCAGCATTTT	CASSQIRSNQPQHF
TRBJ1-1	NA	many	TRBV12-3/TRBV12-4	TGTGCCAGCAGTTTAGGGCTTAGAGGGGGTGACCACACTGAAGCTTTCTTT	CASSLGLRGGDHTEAFF
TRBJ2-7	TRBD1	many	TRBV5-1	TGCGCCAGCAGCTTGGAAGTCTTGCGGGACAGGCCTCACTACGAGCAGTACTTC	CASSLEVLRDRPHYEQYF
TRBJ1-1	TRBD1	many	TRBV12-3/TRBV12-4	TGTGCCAGCACCCCTGGACAGGGGGGGGCTTTCTTT	CASTPGQGGAFF
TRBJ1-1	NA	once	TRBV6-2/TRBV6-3	TGTGCCAGCAGACGCGACGGGGAAGACACTGAAGCTTTCTTT	CASRRDGEDTEAFF
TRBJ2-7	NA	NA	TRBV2	TGTGCCACCCAGAACGCGGGAAACTACGATCAGTACTTC	CATQNAGNYDQYF
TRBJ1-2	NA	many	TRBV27	TGTGCCAGCAGTCCCCCCCCGGGGCGAAACTATGGCTACACCTTC	CASSPPPGRNYGYTF
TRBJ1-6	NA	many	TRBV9	TGTGCCAGCAGCCCAACAGTGGGACCGGGGGATTCACCCCTCCACTTT	CASSPTVGPGDSPLHF